This T cell receptor (beta chain) was obtained from a study of response to subunit inactivated influenza vaccine. The study's findings and limits: With each seasonal influenza vaccination, the authors suggested, few new T cells are recruited.

The germline V and J ends were trimmed by 3 bases and 8 bases, with 7 bases remaining between them. This CDR3 contains 11 residues. This clonotype was observed many times. Its specificity is not known. Via MiXCR, TCRdb re-called the RT-PCR reads, giving one row per CDR3 protein. The sample shows about 830,000 distinct CDR3 sequences, approximately 17% of them seen only once. The chain employs TRBV12-3 or TRBV12-4 and TRBJ1-1, with a weak D call TRBD1 (6 bases). Sequencing used PBMCs from blood, obtained approximately 5 days after vaccination. The sequence derives from a man aged 45-65 years who received an inactivated influenza vaccine. The CDR3 DNA follows: TGTGCCAGCAGTTTGGGGGCAGAAGCTTTCTTT. Translated, it gives CASSLGAEAFF.